The 9 T cell receptor beta chains in this list originate from one sample, sequenced in a study of T cell responses to AZD1222 COVID-19 vaccine. The protocol was immunoSEQ multiplex PCR, while the TCRdb copy is restricted to in-frame clones and leaves out a portion. The sample includes roughly 66,000 clones, approximately 90% of them seen just once. The specimen comprised peripheral blood, sampled 28 days after the second dose of the MenACWY control vaccine. The receptors come from an adult who received the MenACWY meningococcal vaccine as a control.

This clone has only one observation. The CDR3 sequence: CASSLDRAKYF. The CDR3, as DNA: TGTGCCAGCAGTCTGGACAGGGCGAAGTACTTC. This sequence joins TRBV2 and TRBJ2-7, with 8 bases lining up with TRBD1. CDR3 length: 11 amino acids. The V segment lost 5 bases and the J segment 11 bases; nucleotides outside the gene matches: 5. The V gene's germline CDR1 is SNHLY and CDR2 FYNNEI.

The J gene is TRBJ2-1, the V gene TRBV28, with TRBD2 matching 8 bases. This CDR3 region has 14 residues. CDR1 and CDR2 (germline): MDHEN, SYDVKM. The V gene end was trimmed by 2 bases and the J gene end by 5 bases; junction bases not matched to a gene: 2. CDR3 DNA sequence: TGTGCCAGCAGTTTAGTCGGGGGGGACAATGAGCAGTTCTTC. Amino acids: CASSLVGGDNEQFF.

The chain is built from TRBV5-6 and TRBJ2-7; tentatively, D is TRBD2 (5 bases). V was trimmed by 2 bases and J by 3 bases, leaving 6 bases between them. Per the germline V gene, CDR1 is SGHDT and CDR2 is YYEEEE. The CDR3 runs 12 residues. CDR3 DNA sequence: TGTGCCAGCAGCTTCGGGGACTACGAGCAGTACTTC. It codes for CASSFGDYEQYF.

This chain links TRBV19 with TRBJ1-4; D may be TRBD1 (6 bases). With 7 bases removed from V and 3 bases from J, the gap between germline ends came to 9 bases. CDR1 is LNHDA, CDR2 SQIVND, per germline (reference sequence). The CDR3 sequence is 13 residues long. In nucleotides, the CDR3 is TGTGCCAGTACTCGGACAGCTAATGAAAAACTGTTTTTT. This gives the protein CASTRTANEKLFF. The full variable domain, rest sourced from reference TRBV19 and TRBJ1-4, is DGGITQSPKYLFRKEGQNVTLSCEQNLNHDAMYWYRQDPGQGLRLIYYSQIVNDFQKGDIAEGYSVSREKKESFPLTVTSAQKNPTAFYLCASTRTANEKLFFGSGTQLSVL.

J is TRBJ1-2 and V is TRBV7-8; possibly TRBD1 for D (5 bases). The V gene's germline CDR1 is SGHVS and CDR2 FQNEAQ. The CDR3 loop spans 13 amino acids. Trimming pared 3 bases from V and 4 bases from J, leaving 9 bases between. CDR3 sequence reads: CASSFRGGYGYTF. Here the CDR3 DNA reads TGTGCCAGCAGCTTTCGGGGGGGCTATGGCTACACCTTC.

The rearrangement links TRBV7-2 to TRBJ2-5; TRBD2 agrees at 9 bases. The CDR3 covers 15 residues. Trimming removed 1 base from V and 8 bases from J; junction bases left unmatched: 8. Germline lookup yields CDR1 SGHTA and CDR2 FQGNSA. The CDR3, as DNA: TGTGCCAGCAGCTTAGGGCCTAGCGGGGAGCGAACCCAGTACTTC. Translation: CASSLGPSGERTQYF.

The chain carries TRBV3-1 (or the pseudogene TRBV3-2) and TRBJ2-3, with TRBD1 matching over 8 bases. Germline-derived CDR1 and CDR2 are LGHDT and YNNKEL (reference sequence). The CDR3 is 15 residues long. J lost 4 bases, V lost 4 bases, and 7 bases had no gene match. This CDR3 reads CASSPSDREADTQYF. In nucleotides, the CDR3 is TGTGCCAGCAGCCCCTCGGACAGGGAGGCAGATACGCAGTATTTT.

The V call is TRBV21-1, the J call TRBJ2-7; the table gives TRBD2 as D, unverified against the DNA. TRBV21-1 is deemed a pseudogene. This CDR3 contains 15 residues. The CDR3 spells CASSRLRQHSYEQYF. CDR3 DNA: TGTGCCAGCTCCCGATTGAGGCAGCACTCCTACGAGCAGTACTTC.

The chain uses TRBV18 and TRBJ2-5; the D is unclear. CDR1 and CDR2 from the germline V gene are KGHSH and LQKENI. The CDR3 contains 15 residues. Trimming pared 2 bases from V and 5 bases from J, leaving 15 bases between. The CDR3 DNA is TGTGCCAGCTCACCAACAGCCAGCGAGGTGGAGACCCAGTACTTC. It codes for CASSPTASEVETQYF.